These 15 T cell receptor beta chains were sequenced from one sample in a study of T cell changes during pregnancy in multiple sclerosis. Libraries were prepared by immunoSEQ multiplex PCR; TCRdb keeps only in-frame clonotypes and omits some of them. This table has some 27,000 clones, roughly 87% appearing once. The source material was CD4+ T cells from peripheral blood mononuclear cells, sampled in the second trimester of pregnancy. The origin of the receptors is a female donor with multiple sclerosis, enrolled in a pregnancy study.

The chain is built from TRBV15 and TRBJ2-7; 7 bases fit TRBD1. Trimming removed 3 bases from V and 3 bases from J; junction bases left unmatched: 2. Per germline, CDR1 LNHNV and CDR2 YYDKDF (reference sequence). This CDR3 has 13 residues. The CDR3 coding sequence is TGTGCCACCAGCAGGGACAGGAGCTACGAGCAGTACTTC. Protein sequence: CATSRDRSYEQYF.

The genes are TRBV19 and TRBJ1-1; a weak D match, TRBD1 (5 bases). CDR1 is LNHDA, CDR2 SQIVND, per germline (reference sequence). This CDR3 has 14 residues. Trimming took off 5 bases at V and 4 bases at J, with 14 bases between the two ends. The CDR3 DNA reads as TGTGCCAGTAGTTCCATAAGGGGAGGCACTGAAGCTTTCTTT. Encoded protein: CASSSIRGGTEAFF.

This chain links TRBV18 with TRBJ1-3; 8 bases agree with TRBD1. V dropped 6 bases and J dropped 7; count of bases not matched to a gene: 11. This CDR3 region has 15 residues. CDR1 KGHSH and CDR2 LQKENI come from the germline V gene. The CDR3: CASSRTGLSSNTIYF. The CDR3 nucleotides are TGTGCCAGCTCTCGGACAGGGTTATCTTCGAACACCATATATTTT.

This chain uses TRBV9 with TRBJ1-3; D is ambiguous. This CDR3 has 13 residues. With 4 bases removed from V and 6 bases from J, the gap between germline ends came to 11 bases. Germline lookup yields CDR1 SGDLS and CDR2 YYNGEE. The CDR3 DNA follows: TGTGCCAGCAGCCCCGCGGTTACAAACACCATATATTTT. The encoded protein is CASSPAVTNTIYF.

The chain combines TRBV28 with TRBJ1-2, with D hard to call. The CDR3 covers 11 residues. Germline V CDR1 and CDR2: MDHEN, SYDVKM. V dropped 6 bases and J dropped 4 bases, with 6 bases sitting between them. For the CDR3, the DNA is TGTGCCAGCAGGCCAGTCTATGGCTACACCTTC. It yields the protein CASRPVYGYTF.

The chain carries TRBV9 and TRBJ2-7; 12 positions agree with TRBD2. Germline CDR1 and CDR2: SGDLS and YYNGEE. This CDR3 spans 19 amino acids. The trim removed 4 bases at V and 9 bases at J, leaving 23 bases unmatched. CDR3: CASSPRGELAGGARLVQYF. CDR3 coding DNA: TGTGCCAGCAGCCCAAGGGGGGAACTAGCGGGGGGTGCCCGATTAGTGCAGTACTTC.

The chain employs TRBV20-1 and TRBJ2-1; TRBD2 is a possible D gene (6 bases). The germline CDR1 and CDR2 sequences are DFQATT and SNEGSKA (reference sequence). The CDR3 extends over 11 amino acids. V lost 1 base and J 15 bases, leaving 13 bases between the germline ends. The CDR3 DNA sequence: TGCAGTGCTAGAGGCTGGACCGGGGGGTTCTTC. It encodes CSARGWTGGFF.

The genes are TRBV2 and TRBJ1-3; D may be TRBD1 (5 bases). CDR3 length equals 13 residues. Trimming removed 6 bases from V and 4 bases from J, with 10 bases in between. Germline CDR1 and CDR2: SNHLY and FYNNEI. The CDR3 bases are TGTGCCAGCAGCATAGGGGTGGGAAACACCATATATTTT. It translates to CASSIGVGNTIYF.

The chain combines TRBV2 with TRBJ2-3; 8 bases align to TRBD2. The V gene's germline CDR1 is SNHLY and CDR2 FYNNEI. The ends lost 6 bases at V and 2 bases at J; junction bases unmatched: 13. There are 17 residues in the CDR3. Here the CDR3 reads CASRLRGGLSITDTQYF. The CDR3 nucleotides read TGTGCCAGCAGACTACGGGGGGGCCTATCTATCACAGATACGCAGTATTTT.

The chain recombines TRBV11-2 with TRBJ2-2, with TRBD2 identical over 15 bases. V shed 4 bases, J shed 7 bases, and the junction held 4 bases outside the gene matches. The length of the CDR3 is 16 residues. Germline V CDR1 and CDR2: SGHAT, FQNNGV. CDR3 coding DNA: TGTGCCAGCAGCTGGGGGACTAGCGGGGGGTACGGGGAGCTGTTTTTT. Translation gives CASSWGTSGGYGELFF. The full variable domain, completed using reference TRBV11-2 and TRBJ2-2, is EAGVAQSPRYKIIEKRQSVAFWCNPISGHATLYWYQQILGQGPKLLIQFQNNGVVDDSQLPKDRFSAERLKGVDSTLKIQPAKLEDSAVYLCASSWGTSGGYGELFFGEGSRLTVL.

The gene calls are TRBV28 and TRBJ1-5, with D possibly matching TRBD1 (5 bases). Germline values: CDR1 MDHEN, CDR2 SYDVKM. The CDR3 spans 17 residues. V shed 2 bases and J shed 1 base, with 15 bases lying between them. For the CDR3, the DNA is TGTGCCAGCAGTTTACTTCACGGGGGTCGGAGCAATCAGCCCCAGCATTTT. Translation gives CASSLLHGGRSNQPQHF. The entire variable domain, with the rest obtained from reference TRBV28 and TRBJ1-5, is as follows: DVKVTQSSRYLVKRTGEKVFLECVQDMDHENMFWYRQDPGLGLRLIYFSYDVKMKEKGDIPEGYSVSREKKERFSLILESASTNQTSMYLCASSLLHGGRSNQPQHFGDGTRLSIL.

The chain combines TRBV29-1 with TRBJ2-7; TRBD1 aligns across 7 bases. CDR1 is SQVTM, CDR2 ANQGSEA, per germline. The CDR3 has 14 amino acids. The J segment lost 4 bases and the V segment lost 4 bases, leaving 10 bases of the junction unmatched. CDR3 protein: CSVVFGTVLYEQYF. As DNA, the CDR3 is TGCAGCGTTGTATTCGGGACAGTTCTTTACGAGCAGTACTTC.

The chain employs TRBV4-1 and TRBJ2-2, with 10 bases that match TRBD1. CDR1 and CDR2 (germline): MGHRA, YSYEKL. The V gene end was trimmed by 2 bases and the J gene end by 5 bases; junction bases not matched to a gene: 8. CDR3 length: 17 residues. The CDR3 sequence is CASSQLAGQGQTGELFF. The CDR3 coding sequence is TGCGCCAGCAGCCAATTGGCGGGACAGGGGCAAACCGGGGAGCTGTTTTTT.

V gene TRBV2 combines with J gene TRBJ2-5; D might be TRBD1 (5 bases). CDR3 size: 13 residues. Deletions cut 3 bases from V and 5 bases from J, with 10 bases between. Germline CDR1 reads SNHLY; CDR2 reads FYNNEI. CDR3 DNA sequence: TGTGCCAGCAGTGAGATGGGGCAGGAGACCCAGTACTTC. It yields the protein CASSEMGQETQYF.

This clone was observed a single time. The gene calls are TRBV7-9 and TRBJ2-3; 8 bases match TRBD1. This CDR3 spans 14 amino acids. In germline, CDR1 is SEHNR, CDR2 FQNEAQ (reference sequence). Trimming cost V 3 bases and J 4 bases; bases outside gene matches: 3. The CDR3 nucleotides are TGTGCCAGCAGCTTGACAGGGGCTGCAGATACGCAGTATTTT. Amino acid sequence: CASSLTGAADTQYF.